This TCR beta chain was sequenced for a study of beta chain features in type 1 diabetes. The whole isolated RNA underwent reverse transcription, so sequencing captured expressed TCRB transcripts. TCRdb's copy holds only in-frame clones and misses some; the assay was immunoSEQ multiplex PCR. This sample carries about 330,000 clones, 8% to 13% of them seen once, and the ten largest clones take 0.015%. The CDR3 totals 15 residues. Germline V CDR1 and CDR2: SGHRS, YFSETQ. J gave up 5 bases and V 1 base, and 5 bases lay outside the gene matches. This clone occurred a few times. What it recognizes is unknown. Sorting with CD45RO/CCR7/CD25/CD127/CD95/CD27 yielded naive, central memory, regulatory and stem-like memory CD4+ cells. Study-level results: cDNA sequencing could over-represent cells with high TCR expression.

What was sequenced was naive CD4+ T cells from blood. The receptor comes from a woman younger than 45 in good health. The chain carries TRBV5-1 and TRBJ2-1; 8 nucleotides line up with TRBD2. As DNA, the CDR3 is TGCGCCAGCAGCTTGCTTATACTAGCGGACAATGAGCAGTTCTTC. This encodes CASSLLILADNEQFF.